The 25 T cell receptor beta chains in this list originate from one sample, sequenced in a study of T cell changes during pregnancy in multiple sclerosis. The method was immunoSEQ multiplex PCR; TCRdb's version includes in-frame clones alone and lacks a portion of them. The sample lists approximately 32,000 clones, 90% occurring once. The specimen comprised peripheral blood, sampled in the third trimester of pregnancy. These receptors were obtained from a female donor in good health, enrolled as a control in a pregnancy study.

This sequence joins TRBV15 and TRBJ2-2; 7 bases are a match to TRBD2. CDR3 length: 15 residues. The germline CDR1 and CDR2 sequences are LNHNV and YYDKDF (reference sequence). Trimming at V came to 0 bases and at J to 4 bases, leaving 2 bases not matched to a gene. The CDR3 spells CATSRDGRVTGELFF. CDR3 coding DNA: TGTGCCACCAGCAGAGATGGGAGGGTCACCGGGGAGCTGTTTTTT.

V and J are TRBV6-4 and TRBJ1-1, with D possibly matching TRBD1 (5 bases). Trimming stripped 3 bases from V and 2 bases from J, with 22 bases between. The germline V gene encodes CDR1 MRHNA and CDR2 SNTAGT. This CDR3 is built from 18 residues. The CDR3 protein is CASSERSERAGNNTEAFF. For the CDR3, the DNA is TGTGCCAGCAGTGAACGAAGCGAAAGGGCAGGGAATAACACTGAAGCTTTCTTT.

The CDR3, as DNA: TGTGCCAGCAGCCCATATCTAGCGGGGGGGGACGAGCAGTACTTC. Its translation is CASSPYLAGGDEQYF. V and J are TRBV7-7 and TRBJ2-7; 12 nucleotides match TRBD2. Trimming removed 5 bases from V and 5 bases from J; junction bases left unmatched: 7. In germline, CDR1 is SSHAT, CDR2 FNYEAQ (reference sequence). CDR3 length: 15 amino acids.

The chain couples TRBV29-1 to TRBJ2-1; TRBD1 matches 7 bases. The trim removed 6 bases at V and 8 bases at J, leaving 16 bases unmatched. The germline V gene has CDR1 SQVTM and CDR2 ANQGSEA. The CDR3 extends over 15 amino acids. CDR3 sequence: CSVLTGPSSMDEQFF. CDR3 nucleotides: TGCAGCGTACTGACAGGGCCCTCTAGTATGGATGAGCAGTTCTTC.

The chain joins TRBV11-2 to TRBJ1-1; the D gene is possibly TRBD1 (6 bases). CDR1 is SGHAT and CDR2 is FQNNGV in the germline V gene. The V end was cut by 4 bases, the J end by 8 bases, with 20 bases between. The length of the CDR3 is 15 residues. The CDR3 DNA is TGTGCCAGCAGCTCCGCCCCAGCAGGGGACCGAGAAGCTTTCTTT. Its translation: CASSSAPAGDREAFF.

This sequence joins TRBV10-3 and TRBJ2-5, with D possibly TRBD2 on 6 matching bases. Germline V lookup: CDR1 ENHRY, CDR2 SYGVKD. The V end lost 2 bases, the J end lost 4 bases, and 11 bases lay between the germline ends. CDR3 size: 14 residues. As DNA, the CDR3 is TGTGCCATCAGTGAGGGCAGGGAGGTAGAGACCCAGTACTTC. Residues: CAISEGREVETQYF.

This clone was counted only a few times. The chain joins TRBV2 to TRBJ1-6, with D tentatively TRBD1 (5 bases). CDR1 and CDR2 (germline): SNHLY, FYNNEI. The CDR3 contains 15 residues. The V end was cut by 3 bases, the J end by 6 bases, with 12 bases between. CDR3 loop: CASSDEDQGNSPLHF. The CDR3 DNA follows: TGTGCCAGCAGTGACGAGGACCAGGGTAATTCACCCCTCCACTTT.

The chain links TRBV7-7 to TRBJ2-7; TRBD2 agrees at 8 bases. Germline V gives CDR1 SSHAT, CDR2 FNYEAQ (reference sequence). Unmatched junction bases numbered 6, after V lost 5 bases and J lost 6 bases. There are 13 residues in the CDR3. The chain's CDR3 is CASSAGTSSEQYF. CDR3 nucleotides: TGTGCCAGCAGCGCCGGGACTAGTTCCGAGCAGTACTTC.

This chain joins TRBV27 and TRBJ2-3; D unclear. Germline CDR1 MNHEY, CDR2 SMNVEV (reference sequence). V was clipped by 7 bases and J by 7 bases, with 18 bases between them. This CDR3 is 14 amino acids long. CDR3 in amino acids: CASTPHRESYTQYF. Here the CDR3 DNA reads TGTGCCAGCACCCCCCACCGAGAAAGTTATACGCAGTATTTT.

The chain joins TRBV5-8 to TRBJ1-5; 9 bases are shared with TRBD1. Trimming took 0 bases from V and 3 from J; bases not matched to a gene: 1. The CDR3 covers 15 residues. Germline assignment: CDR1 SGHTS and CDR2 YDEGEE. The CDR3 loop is CASSLGTGDNQPQHF. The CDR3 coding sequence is TGTGCCAGCAGCTTGGGGACAGGGGACAATCAGCCCCAGCATTTT.

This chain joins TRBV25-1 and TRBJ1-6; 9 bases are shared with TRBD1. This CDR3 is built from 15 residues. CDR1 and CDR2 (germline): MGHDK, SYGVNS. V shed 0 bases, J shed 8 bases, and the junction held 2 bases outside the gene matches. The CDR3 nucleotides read TGTGCCAGCAGTGAATATGGGACAGGGTATTCACCCCTCCACTTT. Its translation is CASSEYGTGYSPLHF.

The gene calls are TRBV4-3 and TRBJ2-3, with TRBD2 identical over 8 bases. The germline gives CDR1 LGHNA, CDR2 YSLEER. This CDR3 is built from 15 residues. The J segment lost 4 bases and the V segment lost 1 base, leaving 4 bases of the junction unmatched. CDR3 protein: CASSQGDGGADTQYF. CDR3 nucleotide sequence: TGCGCCAGCAGCCAAGGGGACGGGGGGGCAGATACGCAGTATTTT.

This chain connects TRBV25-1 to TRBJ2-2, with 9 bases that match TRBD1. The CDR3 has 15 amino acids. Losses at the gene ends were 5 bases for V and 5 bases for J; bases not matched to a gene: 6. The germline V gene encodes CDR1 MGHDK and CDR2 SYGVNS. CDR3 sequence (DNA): TGTGCCAGCAGTCAGGGGGACAGGGAAACCGGGGAGCTGTTTTTT. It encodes CASSQGDRETGELFF.

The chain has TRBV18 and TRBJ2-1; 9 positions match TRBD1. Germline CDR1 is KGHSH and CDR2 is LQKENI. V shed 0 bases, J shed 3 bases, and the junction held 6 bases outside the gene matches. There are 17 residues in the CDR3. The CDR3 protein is CASSPPLGTGYYNEQFF. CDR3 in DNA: TGTGCCAGCTCACCACCCTTAGGGACAGGGTACTACAATGAGCAGTTCTTC.

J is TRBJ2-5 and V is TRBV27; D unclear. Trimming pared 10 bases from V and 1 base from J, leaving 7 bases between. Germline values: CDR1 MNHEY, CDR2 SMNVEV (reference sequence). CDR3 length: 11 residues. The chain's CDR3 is CATFSQETQYF. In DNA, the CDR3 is TGTGCCACCTTTTCCCAAGAGACCCAGTACTTC.

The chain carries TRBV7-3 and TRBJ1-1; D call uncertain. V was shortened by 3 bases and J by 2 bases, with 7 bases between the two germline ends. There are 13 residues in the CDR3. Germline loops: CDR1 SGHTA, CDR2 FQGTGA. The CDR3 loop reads CASSLEGNTEAFF. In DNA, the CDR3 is TGTGCCAGCAGCTTGGAGGGAAACACTGAAGCTTTCTTT.

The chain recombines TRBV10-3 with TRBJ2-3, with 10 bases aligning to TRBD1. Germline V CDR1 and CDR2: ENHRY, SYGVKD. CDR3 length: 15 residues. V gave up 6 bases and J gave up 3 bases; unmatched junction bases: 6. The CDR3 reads CAIRNRDRGTDTQYF. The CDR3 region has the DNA TGTGCCATCAGGAACCGGGACAGGGGTACAGATACGCAGTATTTT.

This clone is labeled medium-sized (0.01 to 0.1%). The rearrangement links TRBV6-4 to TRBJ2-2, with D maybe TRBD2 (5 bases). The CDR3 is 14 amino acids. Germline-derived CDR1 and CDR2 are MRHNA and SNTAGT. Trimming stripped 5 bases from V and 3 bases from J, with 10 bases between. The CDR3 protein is CASSSDGDTGELFF. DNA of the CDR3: TGTGCCAGCAGTTCGGACGGGGACACCGGGGAGCTGTTTTTT.

The CDR3 DNA follows: TGTGCCACGGGGGGCTTTAGCACTGAAGCTTTCTTT. This encodes CATGGFSTEAFF. V usage is TRBV10-3 and J usage is TRBJ1-1; D may be TRBD1 (6 bases). CDR3 length equals 12 residues. Germline V gene lookup returns CDR1 ENHRY and CDR2 SYGVKD. Trimming removed 10 bases at V and 4 bases at J, with 13 bases between.

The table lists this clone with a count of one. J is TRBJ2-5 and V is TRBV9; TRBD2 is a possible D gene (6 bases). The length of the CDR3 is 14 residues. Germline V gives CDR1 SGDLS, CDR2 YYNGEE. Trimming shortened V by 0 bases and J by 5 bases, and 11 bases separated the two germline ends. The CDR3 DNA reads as TGTGCCAGCAGCGTAGAGCAGCGGGCGGAGACCCAGTACTTC. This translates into CASSVEQRAETQYF.

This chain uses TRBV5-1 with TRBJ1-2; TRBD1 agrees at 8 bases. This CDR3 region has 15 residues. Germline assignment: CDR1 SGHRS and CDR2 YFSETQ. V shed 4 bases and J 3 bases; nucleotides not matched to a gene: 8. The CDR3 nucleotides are TGCGCCAGCAGCCCTACTCCGGACAGGGACTATGGCTACACCTTC. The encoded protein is CASSPTPDRDYGYTF.

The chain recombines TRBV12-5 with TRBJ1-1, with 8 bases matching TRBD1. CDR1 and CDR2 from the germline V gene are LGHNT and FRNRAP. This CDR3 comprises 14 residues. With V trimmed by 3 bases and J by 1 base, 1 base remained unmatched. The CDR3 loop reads CASGFGQGNTEAFF. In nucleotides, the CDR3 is TGTGCTAGTGGTTTCGGACAGGGGAACACTGAAGCTTTCTTT.

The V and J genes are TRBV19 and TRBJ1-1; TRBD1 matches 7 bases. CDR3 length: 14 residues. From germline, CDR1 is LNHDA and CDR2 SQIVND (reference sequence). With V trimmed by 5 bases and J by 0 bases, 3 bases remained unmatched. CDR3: CASSPGTVNTEAFF. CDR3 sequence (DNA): TGTGCCAGTAGTCCGGGGACAGTGAACACTGAAGCTTTCTTT. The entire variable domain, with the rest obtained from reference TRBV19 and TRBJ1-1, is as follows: DGGITQSPKYLFRKEGQNVTLSCEQNLNHDAMYWYRQDPGQGLRLIYYSQIVNDFQKGDIAEGYSVSREKKESFPLTVTSAQKNPTAFYLCASSPGTVNTEAFFGQGTRLTVV.

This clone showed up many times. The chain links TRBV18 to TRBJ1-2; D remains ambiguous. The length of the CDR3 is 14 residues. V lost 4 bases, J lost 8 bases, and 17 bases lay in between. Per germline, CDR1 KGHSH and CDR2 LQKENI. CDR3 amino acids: CASSLFSAPGGYTF. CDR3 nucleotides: TGTGCCAGCTCACTCTTTTCTGCCCCCGGGGGCTACACCTTC.

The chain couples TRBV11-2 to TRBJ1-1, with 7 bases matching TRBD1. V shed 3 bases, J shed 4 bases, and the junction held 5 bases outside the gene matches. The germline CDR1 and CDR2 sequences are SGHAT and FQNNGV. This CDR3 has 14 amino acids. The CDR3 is CASSLTGPVTEAFF. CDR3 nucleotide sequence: TGTGCCAGCAGCTTGACAGGGCCAGTCACTGAAGCTTTCTTT.